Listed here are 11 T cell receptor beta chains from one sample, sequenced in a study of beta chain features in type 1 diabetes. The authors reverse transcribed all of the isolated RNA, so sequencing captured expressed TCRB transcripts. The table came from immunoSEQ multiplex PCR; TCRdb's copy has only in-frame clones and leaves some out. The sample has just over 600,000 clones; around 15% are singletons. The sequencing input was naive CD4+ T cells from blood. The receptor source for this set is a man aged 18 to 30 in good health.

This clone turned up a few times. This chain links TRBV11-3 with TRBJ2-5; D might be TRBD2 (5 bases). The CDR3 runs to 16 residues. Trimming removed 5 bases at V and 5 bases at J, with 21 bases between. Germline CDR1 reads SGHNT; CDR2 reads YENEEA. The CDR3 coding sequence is TGTGCCAGCAGCCGTCTATCCGGACGGGGTCGGGAGACCCAGTACTTC. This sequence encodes CASSRLSGRGRETQYF.

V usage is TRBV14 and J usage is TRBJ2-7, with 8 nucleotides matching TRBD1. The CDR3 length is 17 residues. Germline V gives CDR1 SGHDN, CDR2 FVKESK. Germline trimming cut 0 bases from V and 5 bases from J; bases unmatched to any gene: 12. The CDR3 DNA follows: TGTGCCAGCAGCCAAGATCGGACAGGGATCTGGTGGAACGAGCAGTACTTC. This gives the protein CASSQDRTGIWWNEQYF.

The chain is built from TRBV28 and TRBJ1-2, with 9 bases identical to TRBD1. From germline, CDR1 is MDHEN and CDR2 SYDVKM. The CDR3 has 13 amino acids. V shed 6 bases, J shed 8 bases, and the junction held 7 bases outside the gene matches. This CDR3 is CASSRQGVGGYTF. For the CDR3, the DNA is TGTGCCAGCAGCCGACAGGGGGTGGGCGGCTACACCTTC.

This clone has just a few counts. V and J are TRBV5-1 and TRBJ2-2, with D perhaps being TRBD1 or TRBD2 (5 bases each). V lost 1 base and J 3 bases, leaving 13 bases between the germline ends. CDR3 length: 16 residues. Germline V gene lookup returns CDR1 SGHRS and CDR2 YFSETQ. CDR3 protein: CASSLFGARDTGELFF. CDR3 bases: TGCGCCAGCAGCTTGTTTGGGGCGCGGGACACCGGGGAGCTGTTTTTT.

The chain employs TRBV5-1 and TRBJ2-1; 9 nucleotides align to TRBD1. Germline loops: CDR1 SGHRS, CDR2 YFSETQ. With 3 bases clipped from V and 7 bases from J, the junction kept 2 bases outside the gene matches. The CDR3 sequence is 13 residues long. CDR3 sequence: CASSYGTGNEQFF. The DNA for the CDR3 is TGCGCCAGCAGCTACGGGACAGGGAATGAGCAGTTCTTC.

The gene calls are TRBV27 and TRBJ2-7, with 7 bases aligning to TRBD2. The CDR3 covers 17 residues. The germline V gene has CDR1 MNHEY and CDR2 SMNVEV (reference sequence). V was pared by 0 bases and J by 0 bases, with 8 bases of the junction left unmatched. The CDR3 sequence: CASSLSRSSGTSYEQYF. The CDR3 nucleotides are TGTGCCAGCAGTTTATCTCGGTCTAGCGGAACCTCCTACGAGCAGTACTTC.

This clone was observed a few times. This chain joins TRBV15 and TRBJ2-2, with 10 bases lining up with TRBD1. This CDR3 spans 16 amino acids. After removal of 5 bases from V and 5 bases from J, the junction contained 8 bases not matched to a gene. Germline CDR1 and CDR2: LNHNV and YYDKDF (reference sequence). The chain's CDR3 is CATSARDRGKTGELFF. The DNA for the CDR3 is TGTGCCACCAGCGCCCGGGACAGGGGAAAAACCGGGGAGCTGTTTTTT.

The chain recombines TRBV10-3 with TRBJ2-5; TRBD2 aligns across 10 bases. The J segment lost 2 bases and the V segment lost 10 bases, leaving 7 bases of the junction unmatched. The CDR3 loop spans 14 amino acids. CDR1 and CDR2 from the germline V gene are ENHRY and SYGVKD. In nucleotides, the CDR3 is TGTGCCACGAGTAGCGGGGGGTGGCAAGAGACCCAGTACTTC. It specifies CATSSGGWQETQYF.

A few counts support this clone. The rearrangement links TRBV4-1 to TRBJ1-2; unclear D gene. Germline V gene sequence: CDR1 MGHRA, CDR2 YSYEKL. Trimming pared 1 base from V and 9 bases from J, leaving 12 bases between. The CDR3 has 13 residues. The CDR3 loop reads CASSQGPGVRYTF. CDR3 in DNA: TGCGCCAGCAGCCAAGGACCTGGGGTGCGCTACACCTTC.

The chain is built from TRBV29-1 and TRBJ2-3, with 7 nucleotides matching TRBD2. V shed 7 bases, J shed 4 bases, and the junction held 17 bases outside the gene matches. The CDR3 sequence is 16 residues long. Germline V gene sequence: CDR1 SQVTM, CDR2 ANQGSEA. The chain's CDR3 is CSGAPYRGVAADTQYF. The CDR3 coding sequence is TGCAGCGGAGCCCCATACCGGGGGGTAGCGGCAGATACGCAGTATTTT.

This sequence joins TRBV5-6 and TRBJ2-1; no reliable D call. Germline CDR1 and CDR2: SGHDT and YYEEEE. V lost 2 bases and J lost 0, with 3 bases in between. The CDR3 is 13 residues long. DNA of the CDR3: TGTGCCAGCAGCTTTTTCTCCTACAATGAGCAGTTCTTC. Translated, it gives CASSFFSYNEQFF.